This T cell receptor (beta chain) was documented in a study of blood T cells in healthy people across ages. Trimming stripped 0 bases from V and 15 bases from J, with 15 bases between. The CDR3 sequence is 13 residues long. In germline, CDR1 is LGHDT, CDR2 YNNKEL (reference sequence). The total RNA that was extracted per sample amounted to at least 5 micrograms. Sample-barcoded 5' priming and a J-beta primer mix drove a second PCR of about 6 to 12 cycles. Every single cDNA molecule received a tag from a template-switch adaptor with 12 random nucleotides. TCRdb called the 5' RACE reads again in MiXCR, with one record for every CDR3 protein. The sample lists 590,000 or so distinct CDR3 sequences, around 31% seen once, with about a sixth in the top ten. Regarding this clonotype: Its antigen is still unknown. A read error may be the cause here, since a much bigger clone is one base away.

General study results and limits: In older individuals, TCR beta diversity per million T cells was lower, falling roughly linearly with age. Long-lived donors had more naive CD4+ cells and higher diversity than aged donors.

The sequencing input was blood. This chain uses TRBV3-1 with TRBJ2-1, with D tentatively TRBD2 (6 bases). The origin of this receptor is a woman of 80 years or more in good health. In nucleotides, the CDR3 is TGTGCCAGCAGCCAAGATGCGGGGAGGCGCGGGTTCTTC. Amino acids: CASSQDAGRRGFF.